This TCR beta chain was documented in a study of cytomegalovirus exposure and HLA in healthy donors. It was with 60 Vbeta and 13 Jbeta primers that the PCR ran. The protocol was immunoSEQ multiplex PCR, while the TCRdb copy is restricted to in-frame clones and leaves out a portion. With some 110,000 clones in the sample, the ten largest clones hold less than 4.5%. In nominal health when sampled, donors likely had unrecorded immune exposures nonetheless. On this clone itself: Its antigen remains unidentified.

This CDR3 spans 15 amino acids. The trim removed 4 bases at V and 8 bases at J, leaving 10 bases unmatched. The V gene's germline CDR1 is SGHDT and CDR2 YYEEEE. Findings of the study overall: Analysis was performed later, and it showed HLA-associated TCR beta chains to be more clonally expanded than equally common others. There were some V segments, including TRBV6-2 and TRBV6-3, excluded as indistinguishable. A list of approximately 160 TCR beta chains associated with cytomegalovirus was given.

The chain employs TRBV5-6 and TRBJ1-4; 8 positions match TRBD1. This TCR derives from a man aged 30 to 39 in good health and CMV-seronegative. Sequences were obtained from PBMCs. The CDR3 spells CASSNGQGWGEKLFF. Written as DNA, the CDR3 is TGTGCCAGCAGCAACGGACAGGGATGGGGAGAAAAACTGTTTTTT. Full variable domain (remainder filled in from reference TRBV5-6 and TRBJ1-4): DAGVTQSPTHLIKTRGQQVTLRCSPKSGHDTVSWYQQALGQGPQFIFQYYEEEERQRGNFPDRFSGHQFPNYSSELNVNALLLGDSALYLCASSNGQGWGEKLFFGSGTQLSVL.